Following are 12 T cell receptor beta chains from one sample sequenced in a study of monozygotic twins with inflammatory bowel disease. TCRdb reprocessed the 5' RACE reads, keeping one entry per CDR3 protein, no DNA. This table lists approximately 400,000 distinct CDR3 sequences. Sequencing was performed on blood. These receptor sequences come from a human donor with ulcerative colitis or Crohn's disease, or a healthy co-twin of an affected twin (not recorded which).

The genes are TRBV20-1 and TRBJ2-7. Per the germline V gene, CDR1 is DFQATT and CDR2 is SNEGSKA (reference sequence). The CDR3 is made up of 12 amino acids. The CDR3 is CSARGVDYEQYF.

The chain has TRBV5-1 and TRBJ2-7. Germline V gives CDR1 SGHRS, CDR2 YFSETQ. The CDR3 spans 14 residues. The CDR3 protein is CASSPDGTPYEQYF.

The CDR3: CASSLDRAADHYGYTF. This sequence joins TRBV6-2 or TRBV6-3 and TRBJ1-2; TCRdb selects TRBD1, and the lack of DNA leaves this call unchecked. Germline loops: CDR1 MNHEY, CDR2 SVGEGT. This CDR3 contains 16 residues.

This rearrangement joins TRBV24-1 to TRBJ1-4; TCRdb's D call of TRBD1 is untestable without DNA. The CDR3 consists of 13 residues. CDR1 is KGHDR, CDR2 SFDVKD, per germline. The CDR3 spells CATSAGGGEKLFF.

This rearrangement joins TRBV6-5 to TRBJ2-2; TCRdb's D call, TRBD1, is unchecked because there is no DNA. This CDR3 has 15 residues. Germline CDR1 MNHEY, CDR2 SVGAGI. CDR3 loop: CASSSPGQGSGELFF.

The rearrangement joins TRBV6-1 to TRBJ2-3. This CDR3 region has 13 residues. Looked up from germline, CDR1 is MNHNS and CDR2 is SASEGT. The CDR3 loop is CASRQNLDDTQYF.

CDR3 loop: CASRGGGNQPQHF. The chain carries TRBV6-5 and TRBJ1-5; TCRdb names TRBD1, which stays unverified in the absence of DNA. Germline lookup yields CDR1 MNHEY and CDR2 SVGAGI. The CDR3 length is 13 residues.

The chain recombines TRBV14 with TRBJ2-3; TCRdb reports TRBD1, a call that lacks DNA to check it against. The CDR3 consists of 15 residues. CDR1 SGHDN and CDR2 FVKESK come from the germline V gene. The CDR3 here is CASSQEVRGTDTQYF.

The CDR3 protein is CASSPLWTKTNTGELFF. This chain uses TRBV5-1 with TRBJ2-2; TCRdb selects TRBD1, and the lack of DNA leaves this call unchecked. The germline gives CDR1 SGHRS, CDR2 YFSETQ. The length of the CDR3 is 17 residues.

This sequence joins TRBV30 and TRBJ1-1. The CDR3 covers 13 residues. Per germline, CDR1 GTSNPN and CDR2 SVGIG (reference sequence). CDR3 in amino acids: CAWSEAENTEAFF.

The CDR3 sequence: CASTTPSRGEAFF. The V and J genes are TRBV6-5 and TRBJ1-1. The CDR3 has 13 residues. CDR1 and CDR2 from the germline V gene are MNHEY and SVGAGI.

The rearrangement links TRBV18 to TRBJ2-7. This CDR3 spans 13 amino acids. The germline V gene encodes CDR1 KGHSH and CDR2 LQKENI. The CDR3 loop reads CASSPKGPYEQYF.